This TCR beta chain comes out of a study of blood T cell repertoires in COVID-19. About the research overall: Researchers got acute and convalescent COVID-19 samples from the United States, Italy and Spain. Nucleic acid was either cDNA or gDNA, and it came from T cells, B-cell-depleted T cells, or PBMCs.

In the original processing: Amplification of reference gene primers was used by the study to estimate nucleated cell counts. The data were produced by immunoSEQ multiplex PCR, yet TCRdb's version contains in-frame clones alone and is incomplete. The DNA was the basis for D and trimming; V, J and clone size are from that table. The table shows around 51,000 clones, with around 84% occurring only once. This clone has a single count. CDR1 SGDLS and CDR2 YYNGEE come from the germline V gene. J was trimmed by 3 bases and V by 1 base; bases with no gene match: 8. CDR3 length: 16 residues. This rearrangement joins TRBV9 to TRBJ2-3, with 7 bases aligning to TRBD1. The receptor was derived from a man older than 75 with active COVID-19. The material sequenced was peripheral blood. Written as DNA, the CDR3 is TGTGCCAGCAGCGTAATGACAGGGATCGGGACAGATACGCAGTATTTT. This encodes CASSVMTGIGTDTQYF.